The source of this TCR beta chain is a study of blood T cell repertoires in COVID-19. Across the study: Italy, Spain and the United States were the sources of the convalescent and acute COVID-19 samples. T cells, B-cell-depleted T cells, or PBMCs supplied cDNA or gDNA.

The CDR3 contains 14 residues. The junction had 9 bases not matched to a gene; V was cut back by 7 bases and J by 8 bases. Germline loops: CDR1 MNHEY, CDR2 SVGEGT. Original methodology: Estimated nucleated cell counts came from reference gene primer amplification. The assay was immunoSEQ multiplex PCR, and TCRdb's table has in-frame clones only and misses some. V and J calls and clone size are those listed in that table; D and trimming were worked out from the DNA. The table shows about 46,000 clones, with approximately 86% occurring only once. The receptor's source is a man aged 60-69 years with active or convalescent COVID-19. The sequenced material came from peripheral blood. This chain connects TRBV6-2 or TRBV6-3 to TRBJ1-4; 8 bases match TRBD1. For the CDR3, the DNA is TGTGCCAGCACCCCGGGACAGGTGGTAGAAAAACTGTTTTTT. Its protein product is CASTPGQVVEKLFF.